This paragraph covers one TCR beta chain sequence. In the study's own analysis: Reference gene primer amplification in the assay estimated nucleated cell counts. Method: immunoSEQ multiplex PCR; TCRdb's copy keeps in-frame clones and lacks some. The V and J calls and the clone size are those of that table, but D and trimming were determined from the DNA. The sample consists of tens of thousands of clones, about 80% of them appearing once. The entry originates in a study of blood T cell repertoires in COVID-19. For the study at large: The United States, Italy and Spain supplied acute and convalescent COVID-19 samples. PBMCs, B-cell-depleted T cells, or T cells provided the cDNA or gDNA that made up the material.

Sequencing was carried out using peripheral blood. The receptor was derived from a human donor in a cohort sampled during active COVID-19.

The CDR3 nucleotides are TGTGCCAGCAGCCAGGAGACAGGGCGTTACACTGAAGCTTTCTTT. This sequence encodes CASSQETGRYTEAFF. The chain employs TRBV4-2 and TRBJ1-1, with 7 positions matching TRBD1. Germline CDR1 reads LGHNA; CDR2 reads YNFKEQ. V dropped 3 bases and J dropped 3; count of bases not matched to a gene: 7. There are 15 residues in the CDR3.